The TCR beta chain described here comes from a study of cytomegalovirus exposure and HLA in healthy donors. Trimming shortened V by 1 base and J by 0 bases, and 10 bases separated the two germline ends. The CDR3 totals 16 residues. Germline V gives CDR1 SGHAT, CDR2 FQNNGV. This clone showed up just once. The antigen is unknown. Healthy bone marrow donors made up the cohort. Regarding the study as a whole: Reports state that TCR beta sequences accurately predicted most subjects' HLA-A and HLA-B alleles. Exclusion applied to some V segments, including TRBV6-2 and TRBV6-3, as they were indistinguishable.

Amplification used 60 Vbeta primers and 13 Jbeta primers. Produced via immunoSEQ multiplex PCR; TCRdb's table is partial and in-frame only. The table includes around 190,000 clones, more than 65% detected once. Sequenced sample: PBMCs. This chain connects TRBV11-2 to TRBJ2-4; the D gene is possibly TRBD2 (6 bases). The clonotype originates from a man in his forties in good health and CMV-seropositive. CDR3 DNA: TGTGCCAGCAGCTTAGGGGCGGGGTTAGCCAAAAACATTCAGTACTTC. It specifies CASSLGAGLAKNIQYF.